Ten or more counts support the clone carrying this T cell receptor (beta chain). Trimming took off 6 bases at V and 5 bases at J, with 8 bases between the two ends. Germline CDR1 reads MNHEY; CDR2 reads SMNVEV (reference sequence). This CDR3 contains 12 residues. Construction of the TCR beta libraries employed iRepertoire HTBI primers in conjunction with Arm-PCR of CDR3 regions. TCRdb reanalysed the multiplex PCR reads using MiXCR and keeps one entry per CDR3 protein. Here the sample spans fewer than 650,000 distinct CDR3 sequences, 15% to 20% being singletons. These data come from a study of regulatory T cells in long-lasting Graves disease. Time point here: newly diagnosed GD, antithyroid drugs for less than 3 months. The TCR library was prepared using RNA isolated from PBMCs. Per American Thyroid Association guidelines, Graves' disease was diagnosed. Another study also made use of these data, one on T cells in Graves' hyperthyroidism and ophthalmopathy. From that paper: Hyperthyroidism, newly diagnosed and lasting under 2 months, affected patients aged 18 to 65. Thyroid ultrasound, orbital computed tomography, clinical symptoms, and serum thyroxine and TRAb underpinned diagnoses. Most clonotypes expanded in the thyroid (above 0.001) were also present in blood.

V gene TRBV27 combines with J gene TRBJ2-1; a weak D match, TRBD1 (5 bases). Sequences were derived from peripheral blood mononuclear cells (PBMCs), sampled at new diagnosis, from a patient treated with antithyroid drugs. The TCR comes from a woman in her 30s with Graves disease. CDR3 sequence: CASRKQDNEQFF. The CDR3 DNA follows: TGTGCCAGCAGGAAACAGGACAATGAGCAGTTCTTC.